This T cell receptor beta chain was sequenced for a study of blood T cell repertoires in COVID-19. At the level of the study: Some COVID-19 samples were acute and others convalescent; all came from the United States, Italy and Spain. Nucleic acid was either cDNA or gDNA, and it came from T cells, B-cell-depleted T cells, or PBMCs.

This CDR3 spans 14 amino acids. Trimming shortened V by 6 bases and J by 0 bases, and 12 bases separated the two germline ends. Germline V gene lookup returns CDR1 MNHEY and CDR2 SVGAGI. Profiling relied on immunoSEQ multiplex PCR, and the TCRdb table lists in-frame clones only, not all of them. This table has 150,000 or so clones, approximately 87% appearing once. This clone occurred a few times. The sequence came from a human donor in a cohort sampled during active COVID-19. The sequenced material came from peripheral blood. The rearrangement uses TRBV6-5 and TRBJ2-7; D may be TRBD1 (5 bases). The CDR3 DNA sequence: TGTGCCAGCAGCCTCAGGGTTACCTCCTACGAGCAGTACTTC. Its protein product is CASSLRVTSYEQYF.